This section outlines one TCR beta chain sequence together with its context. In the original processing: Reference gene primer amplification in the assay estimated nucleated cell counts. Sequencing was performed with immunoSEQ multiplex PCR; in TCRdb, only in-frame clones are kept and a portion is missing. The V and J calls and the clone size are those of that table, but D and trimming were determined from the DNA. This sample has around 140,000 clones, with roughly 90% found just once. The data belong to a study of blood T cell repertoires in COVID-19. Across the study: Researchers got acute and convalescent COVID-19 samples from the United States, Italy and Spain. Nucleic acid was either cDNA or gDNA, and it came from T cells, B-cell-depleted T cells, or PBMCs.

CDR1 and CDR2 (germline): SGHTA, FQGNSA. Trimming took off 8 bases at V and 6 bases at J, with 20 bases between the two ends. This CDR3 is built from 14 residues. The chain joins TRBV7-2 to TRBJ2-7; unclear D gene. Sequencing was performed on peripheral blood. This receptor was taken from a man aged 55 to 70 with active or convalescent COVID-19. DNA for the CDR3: TGTGCCAGCCTGGGCGAGCCGTTGGTTTCCGAGCAGTACTTC. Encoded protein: CASLGEPLVSEQYF.